This T cell receptor beta chain is drawn from a study of T cells in localized non-small cell lung cancer. Trimming cost V 6 bases and J 4 bases; bases outside gene matches: 7. Germline V lookup: CDR1 MNHGY, CDR2 SAAAGT. The CDR3 spans 16 residues. Comment on this clone: Its target is unknown.

General study results and limits: Among the tissues sampled, uninvolved adjacent lung had the highest T cell clonality, above tumor. Sequencing was restricted to one tumor region; therefore, heterogeneity remains possible. When the top 100 tumor clones were examined, a median around 61 of them also appeared in the adjacent lung, which was paired and uninvolved. Greater T cell density in blood accompanied longer overall survival.

Sequencing used immunoSEQ multiplex PCR; TCRdb keeps in-frame clones, though not all of them. This table holds over 45,000 clones, roughly 90% found once. The chain employs TRBV6-8 and TRBJ2-5; 14 bases map to TRBD2. The TCR comes from a man aged 35 to 70 with stage I squamous cell lung carcinoma. This material consisted of peripheral blood, taken before any cancer treatment. Written as DNA, the CDR3 is TGTGCCAGCAGGAATGGGACTAGCGGGAGCCCAGAGACCCAGTACTTC. It translates to CASRNGTSGSPETQYF.